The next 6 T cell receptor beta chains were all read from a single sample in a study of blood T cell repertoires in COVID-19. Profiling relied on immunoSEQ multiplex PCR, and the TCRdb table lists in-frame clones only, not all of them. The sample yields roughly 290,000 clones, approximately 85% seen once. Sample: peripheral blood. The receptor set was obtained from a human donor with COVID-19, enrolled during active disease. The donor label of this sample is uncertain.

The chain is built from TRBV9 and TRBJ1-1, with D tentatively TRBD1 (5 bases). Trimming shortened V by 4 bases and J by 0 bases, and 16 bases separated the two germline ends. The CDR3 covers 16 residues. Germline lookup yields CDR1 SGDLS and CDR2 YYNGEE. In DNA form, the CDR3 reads TGTGCCAGCAGCCCTACGCACGGGGGTGTGAACACTGAAGCTTTCTTT. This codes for CASSPTHGGVNTEAFF. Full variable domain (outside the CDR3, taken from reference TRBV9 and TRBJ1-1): DSGVTQTPKHLITATGQRVTLRCSPRSGDLSVYWYQQSLDQGLQFLIQYYNGEERAKGNILERFSAQQFPDLHSELNLSSLELGDSALYFCASSPTHGGVNTEAFFGQGTRLTVV.

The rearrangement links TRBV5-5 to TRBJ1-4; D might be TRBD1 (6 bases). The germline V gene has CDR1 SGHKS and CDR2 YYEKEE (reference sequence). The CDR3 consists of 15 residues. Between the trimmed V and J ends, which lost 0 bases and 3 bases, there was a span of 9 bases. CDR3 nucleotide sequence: TGTGCCAGCAGCTTGGAGGGGGTACCTAATGAAAAACTGTTTTTT. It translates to CASSLEGVPNEKLFF. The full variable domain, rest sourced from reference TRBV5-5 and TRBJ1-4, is DAGVTQSPTHLIKTRGQQVTLRCSPISGHKSVSWYQQVLGQGPQFIFQYYEKEERGRGNFPDRFSARQFPNYSSELNVNALLLGDSALYLCASSLEGVPNEKLFFGSGTQLSVL.

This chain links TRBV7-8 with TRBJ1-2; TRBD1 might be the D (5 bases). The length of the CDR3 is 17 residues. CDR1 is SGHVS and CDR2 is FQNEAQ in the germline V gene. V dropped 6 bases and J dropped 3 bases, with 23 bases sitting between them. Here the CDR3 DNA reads TGTGCCAGCAGTATCGTAGGGGCTTCCCAGTTCGACTATGGCTACACCTTC. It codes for CASSIVGASQFDYGYTF.

CDR3 nucleotide sequence: TGTGCCACCAGCAGAGATACGGATTGGGGGGGAGCTAGAGCTTTCTTT. Its translation is CATSRDTDWGGARAFF. V usage is TRBV15 and J usage is TRBJ1-1, with D maybe TRBD1 (5 bases). V lost 0 bases, J lost 10 bases, and 21 bases lay in between. The germline gives CDR1 LNHNV, CDR2 YYDKDF (reference sequence). The CDR3 contains 16 residues.

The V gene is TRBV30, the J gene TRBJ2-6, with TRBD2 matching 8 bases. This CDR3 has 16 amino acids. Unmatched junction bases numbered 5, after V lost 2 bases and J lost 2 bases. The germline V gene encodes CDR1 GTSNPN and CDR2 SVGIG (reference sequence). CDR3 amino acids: CAWSYGGGAGANVLTF. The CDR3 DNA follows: TGTGCCTGGAGTTACGGGGGGGGCGCTGGGGCCAACGTCCTGACTTTC.

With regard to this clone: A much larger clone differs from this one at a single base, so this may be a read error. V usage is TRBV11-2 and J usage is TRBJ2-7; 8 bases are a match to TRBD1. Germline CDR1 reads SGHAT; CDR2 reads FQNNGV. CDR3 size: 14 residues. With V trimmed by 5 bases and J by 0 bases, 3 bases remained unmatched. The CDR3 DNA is TGTGCCAGCAGCCGGGACAGGAGCTCCTACGAGCAGTACTTC. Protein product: CASSRDRSSYEQYF.